The clone carrying this TCR beta chain has more than one count but fewer than ten. Its cognate antigen is unknown. Trimming took 0 bases from V and 8 from J, leaving 18 bases between them. The CDR3 is made up of 15 amino acids. CDR1 and CDR2 from the germline V gene are DFQATT and SNEGSKA (reference sequence). This sample is part of a study of post-analysis software for immune sequencing data. Broader study findings: Compared with controls, patients had more of five or six TRBV segments, including TRBV5-6, TRBV5-1 and TRBV20-1. By F measure, strong co-clustering occurred among samples prepared in the same batch. Controls showed significantly higher normalized Chao1 diversity than did multiple sclerosis patients.

The library was made from cDNA and included unique molecular identifiers. It was from approximately 0.91 to 9.4 million T cells that about 500,000 cDNA molecules came. TCRdb reprocessed the PCR reads via MiXCR and lists one record per CDR3 protein. Of hundreds of thousands of distinct CDR3 sequences in the sample, 25% to 30% were seen once. The chain has TRBV20-1 and TRBJ2-3, with a weak D call TRBD2 (5 bases). The TCR sequence derives from a girl between 5 and 17 years old with multiple sclerosis. Sequenced material: blood. The CDR3 bases are TGCAGTGCTAGAGATTTAATCGGAGCGGTGGTTACGCAGTATTTT. Translated: CSARDLIGAVVTQYF.